The clone carrying this T cell receptor beta chain was counted many times. Its antigen is not identified. The sample belongs to a study of molecular identifiers for immune sequencing clone quantification. Study context: Four portions were sequenced after RNA from approximately 20,000 or 98,000 naive CD8 cells was split five ways in replicates.

It was with previously described methods and listed TCR primers that bulk TCR libraries were made. TCRdb re-called the PCR reads through MiXCR, storing one row per CDR3 protein. Counted here are about 35,000 distinct CDR3 sequences, roughly 19% occurring once; the ten biggest clones make up under 1.3%. Regarding the study as a whole: Whereas naive cells kept under 1% of molecules in clones above 20 RNA copies, such clones held over 99% in effectors.

The germline gives CDR1 SGHRS, CDR2 YFSETQ. Deletions cut 0 bases from V and 6 bases from J, with 13 bases between. The CDR3 sequence is 14 residues long. The source of this sequence is a human donor in good health. Some libraries in this study had Jurkat cell RNA spiked in. This rearrangement joins TRBV5-1 to TRBJ2-7, with no clear D. The sample consisted of naive CD8+ T cells from blood, with Jurkat cell RNA spiked in. Subset here: FACS-sorted CD8+CD4-CCR7+CD45RA+ naive T cells. CDR3 residues: CASSLGRFGLEQYF. The CDR3 DNA is TGCGCCAGCAGCTTGGGAAGGTTTGGGCTCGAGCAGTACTTC. The variable domain in full, completed from reference TRBV5-1 and TRBJ2-7, reads KAGVTQTPRYLIKTRGQQVTLSCSPISGHRSVSWYQQTPGQGLQFLFEYFSETQRNKGNFPGRFSGRQFSNSRSEMNVSTLELGDSALYLCASSLGRFGLEQYFGPGTRLTVT.